These T cell receptor beta chains were read from a single sample in a study of blood T cell repertoires in COVID-19. This table comes from immunoSEQ multiplex PCR, and its TCRdb copy is limited to in-frame clones, with some not included. The sample has approximately 280,000 clones, about nine tenths seen once. The sample was peripheral blood. These receptors came from a man aged 45-65 years with acute or convalescent COVID-19. Both conserved end residues are part of each CDR3. A D gene is named only where the DNA matches it firmly. Clone size is not always given. Where it is, it says once, few, many or a class for expanded clones.

>.|TRBV9|.|TRBJ2-1
TGTGCCAGCAGCGTAGGAATCGGACTATCCTACAATGAGCAGTTCTTC
CASSVGIGLSYNEQFF
>once|TRBV5-1|TRBD1|TRBJ2-1
TGCGCCAGCAGCGGGGGACAGGGTTTCGATGAGCAGTTCTTC
CASSGGQGFDEQFF
>.|TRBV29-1|.|TRBJ1-1
TGCAGCGTAGCCGGGACTTACACTGAAGCTTTCTTT
CSVAGTYTEAFF
>.|TRBV18|.|TRBJ1-2
TGTGCCAGCTCACCACCCGGCACAGGGACCCACTATGGCTACACCTTC
CASSPPGTGTHYGYTF
>.|TRBV29-1|.|TRBJ2-3
TGCAGCGTGCCCATATCTCGGGATACGCAGTATTTT
CSVPISRDTQYF
>.|TRBV9|.|TRBJ2-1
TGTGCCAGCAGCGTAGTGTGGGGCCGTGGCAATGAGCAGTTCTTC
CASSVVWGRGNEQFF
>.|TRBV5-1|.|TRBJ2-1
TGCGCCAGCAGCTTGGAACCGGCAGGGAATGAGCAGTTCTTC
CASSLEPAGNEQFF
>.|TRBV7-9|.|TRBJ1-1
TGTGCCAGCAGCTTACTAAGCACTGAAGCTTTCTTT
CASSLLSTEAFF
>.|TRBV14|TRBD1|TRBJ2-1
TGTGCCAGCAGCCTACCGGGACAGCTTTACAATGAGCAGTTCTTC
CASSLPGQLYNEQFF
>once|TRBV12-2|.|TRBJ2-3
TGTGCAAGTCGCTTAGCGCCCCCCCCGGGTACGCAGTATTTT
CASRLAPPPGTQYF
>.|TRBV29-1|TRBD1|TRBJ2-7
TGCAGCGTTGAGGGGACAGGGTCGAACGAGCAGTACTTC
CSVEGTGSNEQYF
>.|TRBV6-2/TRBV6-3|.|TRBJ1-2
TGTGCCAGCAGTTACAGGGGCGGTGGCTACACCTTC
CASSYRGGGYTF
>.|TRBV19|.|TRBJ1-1
TGTGCCAGTAACCCAGGCCGGGGGGCCCAGATGAACACTGAAGCTTTCTTT
CASNPGRGAQMNTEAFF
>.|TRBV10-3|.|TRBJ2-7
TGTGCCATCAGTTTATTAGGACAGAGCTCCTACGAGCAGTACTTC
CAISLLGQSSYEQYF
>.|TRBV3-1/TRBV3-2|.|TRBJ1-1
TGTGCCAGCAGCCAGCTCCGGAGGGGGGGGAACACTGAAGCTTTCTTT
CASSQLRRGGNTEAFF
>.|TRBV5-1|.|TRBJ2-7
TGCGCCAGCAGCTTGGACAGTTTCTACGAGCAGTACTTC
CASSLDSFYEQYF
>few|TRBV5-6|.|TRBJ2-1
TGTGCCAGCAGCTTGACACACAATGAGCAGTTCTTC
CASSLTHNEQFF
>.|TRBV19|TRBD1|TRBJ2-2
TGTGCCACTATGGACAGGCCAGCGAACACCGGGGAGCTGTTTTTT
CATMDRPANTGELFF
>.|TRBV10-3|TRBD2|TRBJ2-1
TGTGCCATCAGTGAACCCCAGCGGGGGACCTACAATGAGCAGTTCTTC
CAISEPQRGTYNEQFF
>.|TRBV19|TRBD1|TRBJ2-2
TGTGCCAGTATGGGACAGTTGAACACCGGGGAGCTGTTTTTT
CASMGQLNTGELFF
>.|TRBV6-5|.|TRBJ2-1
TGTGCCAGCAGTTATCGGGACTGGCCGAATAGTGAGCAGTTCTTC
CASSYRDWPNSEQFF
>.|TRBV7-7|.|TRBJ1-4
TGTGGGGTCCCACGGGGTGAAAAACTGTTTTTT
CGVPRGEKLFF
>.|TRBV19|TRBD2|TRBJ2-1
TGTGCCAGTAGCCCCTCTGGACTAGCGGGGGCCCCCTACAATGAGCAGTTCTTC
CASSPSGLAGAPYNEQFF
>.|TRBV5-1|.|TRBJ2-7
TGCGCCAGCAGCTTGGCGAGGAGCGGCTACGAGCAGTACTTC
CASSLARSGYEQYF
>.|TRBV12-3/TRBV12-4|.|TRBJ2-5
TGTGCCAGCAGTTTGAGAAATCAAGAGACCCAGTACTTC
CASSLRNQETQYF
>once|TRBV5-1|.|TRBJ2-1
TGCGCCAGCAGCTTACAGGCCCCGGCCTACAATGAGCAGTTCTTC
CASSLQAPAYNEQFF
>.|TRBV10-2|.|TRBJ2-7
TGCGCCAGCAGTTTACGGGACTACGAGCAGTACTTC
CASSLRDYEQYF
>few|TRBV2|.|TRBJ1-4
TGTGCCAGCACACGGCAGACACCTAATGAAAAACTGTTTTTT
CASTRQTPNEKLFF
>.|TRBV19|.|TRBJ1-1
TGTGCCAGTAACCTCAGAGGGAACACTGAAGCTTTCTTT
CASNLRGNTEAFF
>.|TRBV19|.|TRBJ1-2
TGTGCCAGTAGTATTGGGCCCCAGTACGGCTACACCTTC
CASSIGPQYGYTF
>.|TRBV4-1|.|TRBJ1-1
TGCGCCAGCAGCCAAGGTAGTATAAGGCGGGCCTATAACACTGAAGCTTTCTTT
CASSQGSIRRAYNTEAFF
>.|TRBV12-3/TRBV12-4|TRBD1|TRBJ1-1
TGTGCCAGCAGTTCAGGGGGCCGGACTGAAGCTTTCTTT
CASSSGGRTEAFF
>.|TRBV5-1|.|TRBJ1-5
TGCGCCAGCAGCTTGGAGGGGGAAGTTAGCAATCAGCCCCAGCATTTT
CASSLEGEVSNQPQHF
>.|TRBV11-2|.|TRBJ2-5
TGTGCCAGCAGCCGTATCCTGGTTGAGCAAGAGACCCAGTACTTC
CASSRILVEQETQYF
>.|TRBV5-1|.|TRBJ1-1
TGCGCCAGCAGCTCAGGGGTGAACACTGAAGCTTTCTTT
CASSSGVNTEAFF
>.|TRBV2|TRBD2|TRBJ2-7
TGTGCCAGCAATGGCGGGGGACTGTCCTACGAGCAGTACTTC
CASNGGGLSYEQYF
>.|TRBV4-1|.|TRBJ2-7
TGCGCCAGCAGCCTGCGCGAAGAAAGCTCCTACGAGCAGTACTTC
CASSLREESSYEQYF
>.|TRBV7-3|TRBD1|TRBJ1-6
TGTGCCAGCAGCTTGTCCGGGACAGGGGGCCCGAATTCACCCCTCCACTTT
CASSLSGTGGPNSPLHF
>.|TRBV27|.|TRBJ1-1
TGTGCCAGCAGTCCCCTGACCCAATCAGGTACTGAAGCTTTCTTT
CASSPLTQSGTEAFF
>once|TRBV7-3|.|TRBJ2-1
TGTGCCAGCAGCCACGGACTGGACTCCTACAATGAGCAGTTCTTC
CASSHGLDSYNEQFF
>.|TRBV6-5|.|TRBJ2-1
TGTGCCAGCAGTTACCAGGGCAATGAGCAGTTCTTC
CASSYQGNEQFF
>.|TRBV5-4|TRBD1|TRBJ2-1
TGTGCCAGCAGTCCGGACAGGACTGATGAGCAGTTCTTC
CASSPDRTDEQFF
>.|TRBV18|TRBD2|TRBJ2-7
TGTGCCAGCTCACCACCGGGAGGGACCTACGAGCAGTACTTC
CASSPPGGTYEQYF
>once|TRBV19|TRBD1|TRBJ1-5
TGTGCCAGTAGATCCGGACAGGGTGTCAATCAGCCCCAGCATTTT
CASRSGQGVNQPQHF
>.|TRBV4-2|.|TRBJ2-7
TGTGCCAGCAGCCAAGTAGACTTTGACGAGCAGTACTTC
CASSQVDFDEQYF
>.|TRBV27|TRBD1|TRBJ2-7
TGTGCCAGCAGTTTACCCCGACAGGGGATCTACGAGCAGTACTTC
CASSLPRQGIYEQYF
>.|TRBV27|TRBD1|TRBJ2-7
TGTGCCAGCAGTTTCCCAGGGGGCTACGAGCAGTACTTC
CASSFPGGYEQYF